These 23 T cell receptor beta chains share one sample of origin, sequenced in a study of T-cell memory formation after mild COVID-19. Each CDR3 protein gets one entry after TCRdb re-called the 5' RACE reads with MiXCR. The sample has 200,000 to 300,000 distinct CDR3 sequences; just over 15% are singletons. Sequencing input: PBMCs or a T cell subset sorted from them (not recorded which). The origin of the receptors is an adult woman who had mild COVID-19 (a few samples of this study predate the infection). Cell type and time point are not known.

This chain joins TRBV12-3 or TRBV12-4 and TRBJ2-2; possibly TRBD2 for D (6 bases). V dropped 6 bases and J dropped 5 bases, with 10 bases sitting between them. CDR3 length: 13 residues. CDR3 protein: CASRGGRTGELFF. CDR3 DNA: TGTGCCAGCAGGGGGGGTCGGACCGGGGAGCTGTTTTTT.

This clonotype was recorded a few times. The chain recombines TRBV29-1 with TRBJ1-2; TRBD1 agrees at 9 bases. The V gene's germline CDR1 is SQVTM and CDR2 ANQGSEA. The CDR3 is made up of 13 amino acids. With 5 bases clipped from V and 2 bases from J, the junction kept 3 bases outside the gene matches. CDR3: CSVWTGANYGYTF. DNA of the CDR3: TGCAGCGTTTGGACAGGGGCAAACTATGGCTACACCTTC.

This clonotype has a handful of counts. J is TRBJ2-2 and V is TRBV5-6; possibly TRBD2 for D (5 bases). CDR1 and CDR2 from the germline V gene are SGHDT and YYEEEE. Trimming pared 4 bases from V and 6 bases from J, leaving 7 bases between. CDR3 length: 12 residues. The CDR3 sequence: CASSTRAGELFF. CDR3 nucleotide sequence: TGTGCCAGCAGCACTAGAGCCGGGGAGCTGTTTTTT.

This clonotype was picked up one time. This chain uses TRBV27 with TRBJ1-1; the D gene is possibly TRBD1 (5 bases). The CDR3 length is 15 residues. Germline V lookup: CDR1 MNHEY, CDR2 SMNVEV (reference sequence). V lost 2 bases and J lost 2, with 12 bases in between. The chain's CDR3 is CASSLLGQGNTEAFF. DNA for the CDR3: TGTGCCAGCAGTTTACTGGGGCAGGGAAACACTGAAGCTTTCTTT.

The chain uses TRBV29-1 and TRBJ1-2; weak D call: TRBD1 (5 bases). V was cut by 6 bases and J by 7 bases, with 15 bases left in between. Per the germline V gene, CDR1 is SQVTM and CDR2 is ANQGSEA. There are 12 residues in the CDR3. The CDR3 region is CSVVGQGAGYTF. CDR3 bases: TGCAGCGTCGTCGGGCAGGGAGCTGGCTACACCTTC.

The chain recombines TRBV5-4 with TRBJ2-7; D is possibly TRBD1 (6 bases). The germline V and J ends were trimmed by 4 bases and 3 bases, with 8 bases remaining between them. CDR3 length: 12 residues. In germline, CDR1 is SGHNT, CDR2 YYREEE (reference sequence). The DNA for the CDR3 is TGTGCCAGCAGCCAGGGGATCTACGAGCAGTACTTC. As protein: CASSQGIYEQYF. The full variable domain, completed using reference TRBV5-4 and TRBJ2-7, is ETGVTQSPTHLIKTRGQQVTLRCSSQSGHNTVSWYQQALGQGPQFIFQYYREEENGRGNFPPRFSGLQFPNYSSELNVNALELDDSALYLCASSQGIYEQYFGPGTRLTVT.

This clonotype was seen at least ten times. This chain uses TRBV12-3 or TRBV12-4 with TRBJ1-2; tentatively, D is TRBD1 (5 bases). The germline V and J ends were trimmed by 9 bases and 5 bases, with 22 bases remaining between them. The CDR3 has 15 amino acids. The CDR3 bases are TGTGCCAGTCCCGGGCAGGACAAGGAAGGGTATGGCTACACCTTC. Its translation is CASPGQDKEGYGYTF.

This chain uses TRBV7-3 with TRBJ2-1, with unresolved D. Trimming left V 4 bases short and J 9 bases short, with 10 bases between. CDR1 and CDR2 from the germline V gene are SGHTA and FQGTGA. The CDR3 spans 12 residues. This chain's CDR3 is CASSSRGGEQFF. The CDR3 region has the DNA TGTGCCAGCAGCTCGAGAGGTGGTGAGCAGTTCTTC.

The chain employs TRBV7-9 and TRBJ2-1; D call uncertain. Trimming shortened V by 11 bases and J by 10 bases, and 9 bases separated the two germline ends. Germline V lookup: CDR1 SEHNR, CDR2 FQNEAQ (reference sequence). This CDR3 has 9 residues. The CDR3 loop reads CALQGEQFF. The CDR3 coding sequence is TGTGCCCTACAAGGGGAGCAGTTCTTC.

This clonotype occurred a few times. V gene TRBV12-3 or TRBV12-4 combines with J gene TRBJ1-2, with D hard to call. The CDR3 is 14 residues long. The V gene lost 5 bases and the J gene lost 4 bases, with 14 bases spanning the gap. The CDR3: CASSSGRWGYGYTF. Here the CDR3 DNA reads TGTGCCAGCAGTAGCGGAAGATGGGGCTATGGCTACACCTTC.

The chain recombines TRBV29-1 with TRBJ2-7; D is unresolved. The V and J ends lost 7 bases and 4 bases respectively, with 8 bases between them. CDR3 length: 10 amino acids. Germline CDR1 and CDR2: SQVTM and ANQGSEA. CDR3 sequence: CSAGDYEQYF. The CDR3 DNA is TGCAGCGCTGGGGATTACGAGCAGTACTTC.

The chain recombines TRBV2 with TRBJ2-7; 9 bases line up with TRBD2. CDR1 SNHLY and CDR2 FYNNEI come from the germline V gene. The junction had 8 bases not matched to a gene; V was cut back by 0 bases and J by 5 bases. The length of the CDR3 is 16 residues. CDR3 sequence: CASSEAVAGVPDEQYF. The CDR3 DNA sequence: TGTGCCAGCAGTGAAGCTGTAGCGGGGGTCCCCGACGAGCAGTACTTC.

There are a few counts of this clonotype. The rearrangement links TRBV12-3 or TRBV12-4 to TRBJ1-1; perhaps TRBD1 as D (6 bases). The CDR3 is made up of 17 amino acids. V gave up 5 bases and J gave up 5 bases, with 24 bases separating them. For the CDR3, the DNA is TGTGCCAGCAGTCCCACGTGGGGGGCAAGGAAGGCGACTGAAGCTTTCTTT. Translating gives CASSPTWGARKATEAFF.

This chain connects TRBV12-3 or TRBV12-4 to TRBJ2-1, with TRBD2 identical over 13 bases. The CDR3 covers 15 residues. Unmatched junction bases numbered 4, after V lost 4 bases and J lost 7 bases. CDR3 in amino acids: CASSWTSGSGNEQFF. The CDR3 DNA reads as TGTGCCAGCAGTTGGACTAGCGGGAGTGGGAATGAGCAGTTCTTC.

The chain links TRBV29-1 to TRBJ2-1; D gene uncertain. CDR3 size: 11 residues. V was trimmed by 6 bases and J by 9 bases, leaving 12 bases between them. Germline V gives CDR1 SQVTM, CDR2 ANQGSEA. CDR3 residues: CSVGYTTEQFF. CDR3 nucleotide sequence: TGCAGCGTGGGATATACGACTGAGCAGTTCTTC.

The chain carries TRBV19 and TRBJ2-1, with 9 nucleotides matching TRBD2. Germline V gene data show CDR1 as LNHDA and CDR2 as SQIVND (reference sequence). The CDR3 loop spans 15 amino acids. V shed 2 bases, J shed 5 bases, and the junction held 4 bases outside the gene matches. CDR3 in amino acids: CASSIIVAGDNEQFF. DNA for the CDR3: TGTGCCAGTAGTATAATTGTAGCGGGGGACAATGAGCAGTTCTTC. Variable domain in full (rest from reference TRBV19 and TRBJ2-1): DGGITQSPKYLFRKEGQNVTLSCEQNLNHDAMYWYRQDPGQGLRLIYYSQIVNDFQKGDIAEGYSVSREKKESFPLTVTSAQKNPTAFYLCASSIIVAGDNEQFFGPGTRLTVL.

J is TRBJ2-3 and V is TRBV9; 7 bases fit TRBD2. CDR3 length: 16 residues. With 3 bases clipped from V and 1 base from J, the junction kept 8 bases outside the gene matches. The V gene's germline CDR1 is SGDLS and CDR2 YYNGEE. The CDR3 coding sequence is TGTGCCAGCAGCGCCCCGGGACTACGCGGCACAGATACGCAGTATTTT. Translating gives CASSAPGLRGTDTQYF.

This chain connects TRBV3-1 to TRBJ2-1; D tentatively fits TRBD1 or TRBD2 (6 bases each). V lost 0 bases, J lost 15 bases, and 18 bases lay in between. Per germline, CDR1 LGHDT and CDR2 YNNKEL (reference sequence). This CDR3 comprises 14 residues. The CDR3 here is CASSQDSSGGPVFF. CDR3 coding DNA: TGTGCCAGCAGCCAAGACTCTTCCGGGGGCCCGGTGTTCTTC.

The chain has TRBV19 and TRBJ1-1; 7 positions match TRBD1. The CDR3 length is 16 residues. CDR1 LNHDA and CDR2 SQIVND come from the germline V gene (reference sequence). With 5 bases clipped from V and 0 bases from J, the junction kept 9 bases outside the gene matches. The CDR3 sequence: CASSRAGGLLNTEAFF. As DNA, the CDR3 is TGTGCCAGTAGTCGGGCAGGGGGATTGTTGAACACTGAAGCTTTCTTT.

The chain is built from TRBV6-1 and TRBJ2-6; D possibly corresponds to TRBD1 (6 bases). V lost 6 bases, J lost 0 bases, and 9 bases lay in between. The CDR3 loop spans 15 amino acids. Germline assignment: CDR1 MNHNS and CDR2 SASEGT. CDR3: CASRQGSSGANVLTF. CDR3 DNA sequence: TGTGCCAGCAGACAGGGATCCTCTGGGGCCAACGTCCTGACTTTC.

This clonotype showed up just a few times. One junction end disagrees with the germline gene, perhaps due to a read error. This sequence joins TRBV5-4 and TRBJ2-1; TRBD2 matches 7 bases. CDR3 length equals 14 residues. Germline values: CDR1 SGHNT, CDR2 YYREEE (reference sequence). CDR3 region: CASGRETRYNEHFF. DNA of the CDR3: TGTGCCAGCGGGCGGGAGACTCGCTACAATGAGCATTTCTTC. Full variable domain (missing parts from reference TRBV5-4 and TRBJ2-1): ETGVTQSPTHLIKTRGQQVTLRCSSQSGHNTVSWYQQALGQGPQFIFQYYREEENGRGNFPPRFSGLQFPNYSSELNVNALELDDSALYLCASGRETRYNEHFFGPGTRLTVL.

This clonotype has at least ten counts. CDR3 protein: CASSLVGQGNEYEQYF. The CDR3 nucleotides read TGCGCCAGCAGCTTGGTCGGGCAGGGTAACGAATACGAGCAGTACTTC. The V gene is TRBV5-1, the J gene TRBJ2-7, with D possibly being TRBD1 (5 bases). The CDR3 runs to 16 residues. Trimming cost V 0 bases and J 4 bases, with 17 bases left between them. Per germline, CDR1 SGHRS and CDR2 YFSETQ.

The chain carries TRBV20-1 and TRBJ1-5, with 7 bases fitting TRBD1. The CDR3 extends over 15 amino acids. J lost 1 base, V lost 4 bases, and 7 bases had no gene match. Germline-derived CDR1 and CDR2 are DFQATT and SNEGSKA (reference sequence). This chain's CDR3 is CSAKAGGVSNQPQHF. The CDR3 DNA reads TGCAGTGCTAAAGCAGGGGGTGTAAGCAATCAGCCCCAGCATTTT.